This T cell receptor beta chain was found in a study of lymphopenia after photon versus proton radiotherapy. Whole-study results and caveats: In patients who died, overall survival fell as post-nadir TCR diversity dropped more. Oligoclonal CD8+ Temra expansion after nadir drove photon patients' diversity drop. Under photons, naive T cells and diversity fell while effector/memory populations rose.

This clone has more than one count but fewer than ten. The antigen remains undetermined. Germline V lookup: CDR1 PRHDT, CDR2 FYEKMQ (reference sequence). V shed 3 bases and J shed 6 bases, with 11 bases lying between them. This CDR3 has 13 residues. Sequenced by immunoSEQ multiplex PCR; TCRdb stores in-frame clones only, minus some. The sample shows almost 30,000 clones, just under 90% of them seen only once. The chain joins TRBV13 to TRBJ1-1, with a possible D match to TRBD1 (5 bases). This sequence originates from a woman in her sixties or seventies with cholangiocarcinoma. Some clones in this sample may be carry-over from other donors' samples. The sequencing used peripheral blood, collected from a patient treated with proton-based radiotherapy. DNA for the CDR3: TGTGCCAGCAGCTTTTCCCGGGACCCTGAAGCTTTCTTT. Protein: CASSFSRDPEAFF.